The 20 T cell receptor beta chains below all came from one sample that was sequenced in a study of CD8+ T cells in alopecia areata. Once RNA had been extracted, it was reverse transcribed into cDNA to act as the sequencing template. Using immunoSEQ multiplex PCR, the repertoire was profiled, and TCRdb retains in-frame clones only, with some absent. The table has 200,000 or so clones, over 45% seen once. The treatment here: oral pan-JAK inhibitor, 5-10 mg twice daily. Material: CD4+ T cells sorted from blood, obtained at week 24, from a patient treated with tofacitinib. These receptors all stem from a human donor with alopecia areata.

The chain's CDR3 is CASSLENADTQYF. CDR3 bases: TGCGCCAGCAGCCTGGAGAACGCAGATACGCAGTATTTT. V and J are TRBV4-3 and TRBJ2-3; D is unresolved. V gave up 4 bases and J gave up 4 bases, with 9 bases separating them. CDR3 size: 13 residues. Germline CDR1 and CDR2: LGHNA and YSLEER.

The rearrangement uses TRBV28 and TRBJ2-2; no reliable D call. The CDR3 is 16 amino acids. Germline values: CDR1 MDHEN, CDR2 SYDVKM. Trimming stripped 8 bases from V and 2 bases from J, with 18 bases between. The CDR3 sequence: CASRQFTGPNTGELFF. The CDR3 nucleotides read TGTGCCAGCCGTCAATTCACCGGGCCCAACACCGGGGAGCTGTTTTTT. The full variable domain, completed using reference TRBV28 and TRBJ2-2, is DVKVTQSSRYLVKRTGEKVFLECVQDMDHENMFWYRQDPGLGLRLIYFSYDVKMKEKGDIPEGYSVSREKKERFSLILESASTNQTSMYLCASRQFTGPNTGELFFGEGSRLTVL.

The chain couples TRBV4-2 to TRBJ1-2; D gene uncertain. Per germline, CDR1 LGHNA and CDR2 YNFKEQ. Trimming shortened V by 4 bases and J by 4 bases, and 13 bases separated the two germline ends. The CDR3 covers 14 residues. CDR3 protein: CASSRLGQPYGYTF. The CDR3 DNA follows: TGTGCCAGCAGCCGCTTGGGCCAGCCCTATGGCTACACCTTC.

The chain combines TRBV5-1 with TRBJ2-1; TRBD2 matches 8 bases. V was pared by 4 bases and J by 10 bases, with 13 bases of the junction left unmatched. CDR3 length: 15 amino acids. Germline V lookup: CDR1 SGHRS, CDR2 YFSETQ. The CDR3 DNA reads as TGCGCCAGCAGCCGCGGTCCGGGACTAGTAGTCGAGCAGTTCTTC. Its protein product is CASSRGPGLVVEQFF.

The rearrangement links TRBV6-6 to TRBJ2-7, with TRBD2 matching over 12 bases. V shed 6 bases, J shed 5 bases, and the junction held 8 bases outside the gene matches. There are 15 residues in the CDR3. Germline CDR1 and CDR2: MNHNY and SVGAGI (reference sequence). The CDR3 here is CASSPRLAGVHEQYF. For the CDR3, the DNA is TGTGCCAGCAGCCCCAGACTAGCGGGAGTCCACGAGCAGTACTTC.

Worth noting for this clone: Within the sample, other DNA sequences also encode this same CDR3. The chain is built from TRBV7-3 and TRBJ1-2; D remains unclear. The V and J ends lost 5 bases and 2 bases respectively, with 9 bases between them. The CDR3 is made up of 13 amino acids. The germline V gene has CDR1 SGHTA and CDR2 FQGTGA. The CDR3 loop is CASSPDANYGYTF. CDR3 bases: TGTGCCAGCAGCCCCGACGCGAACTATGGCTACACCTTC.

DNA of the CDR3: TGTGCCAGCAGCCAGAGGCAGGGGAATCGAGGCGGCTACACCTTC. It specifies CASSQRQGNRGGYTF. V usage is TRBV7-2 and J usage is TRBJ1-2; TRBD1 is a possible D gene (6 bases). Germline CDR1 and CDR2: SGHTA and FQGNSA. The germline V and J ends were trimmed by 5 bases and 8 bases, with 21 bases remaining between them. The CDR3 has 15 amino acids.

This rearrangement joins TRBV5-1 to TRBJ1-1, with D possibly matching TRBD1 (6 bases). Germline lookup yields CDR1 SGHRS and CDR2 YFSETQ. V was trimmed by 0 bases and J by 2 bases, leaving 11 bases between them. This CDR3 is built from 15 residues. As DNA, the CDR3 is TGCGCCAGCAGCTTGGTCGCCGGGACAAACACTGAAGCTTTCTTT. Protein product: CASSLVAGTNTEAFF.

The chain joins TRBV2 to TRBJ1-5; no clear D gene. The germline V gene has CDR1 SNHLY and CDR2 FYNNEI. Trimming stripped 2 bases from V and 3 bases from J, with 8 bases between. The CDR3 extends over 14 amino acids. The CDR3 DNA reads TGTGCCAGCAGTGAATGGACCGCCAATCAGCCCCAGCATTTT. Translation gives CASSEWTANQPQHF.

This chain joins TRBV7-2 and TRBJ1-1, with 9 bases aligning to TRBD1. The germline V gene has CDR1 SGHTA and CDR2 FQGNSA. Germline trimming cut 5 bases from V and 8 bases from J; bases unmatched to any gene: 6. The CDR3 runs to 13 residues. CDR3 nucleotides: TGTGCCAGCAGCCCCAACAGGGGGCGCGAAGCTTTCTTT. Its protein product is CASSPNRGREAFF.

This clone was found a few times. The rearrangement links TRBV5-6 to TRBJ1-1; D gene ambiguous. Germline V gives CDR1 SGHDT, CDR2 YYEEEE. This CDR3 has 13 residues. V was shortened by 4 bases and J by 0 bases, with 7 bases between the two germline ends. The CDR3 nucleotides are TGTGCCAGCAGCCTGGAGCTGAACACTGAAGCTTTCTTT. This codes for CASSLELNTEAFF.

The rearrangement joins TRBV7-2 to TRBJ2-2; 7 positions match TRBD2. The CDR3 extends over 15 amino acids. Germline values: CDR1 SGHTA, CDR2 FQGNSA. Germline trimming cut 5 bases from V and 4 bases from J; bases unmatched to any gene: 7. DNA for the CDR3: TGTGCCAGCAGCCACAGCGGGATAGGCACCGGGGAGCTGTTTTTT. This gives the protein CASSHSGIGTGELFF.

The chain has TRBV7-9 and TRBJ2-7; TRBD2 matches 10 bases. This CDR3 spans 15 amino acids. Germline V gives CDR1 SEHNR, CDR2 FQNEAQ (reference sequence). V lost 6 bases and J lost 3; bases outside the gene matches: 8. The CDR3 DNA reads TGTGCCAGCAGGGGCAGCGGGACTAGCGTCTACGAGCAGTACTTC. It encodes CASRGSGTSVYEQYF.

J is TRBJ2-1 and V is TRBV7-9; D is ambiguous. The CDR3 runs to 13 residues. CDR1 and CDR2 (germline): SEHNR, FQNEAQ (reference sequence). The V gene lost 1 base and the J gene lost 8 bases, with 9 bases spanning the gap. CDR3 DNA: TGTGCCAGCAGCTTAGACGAGAGAGATGAGCAGTTCTTC. It yields the protein CASSLDERDEQFF.

The J gene is TRBJ1-5, the V gene TRBV10-3; 9 bases are shared with TRBD1. The ends lost 6 bases at V and 0 bases at J; junction bases unmatched: 9. This CDR3 has 17 amino acids. Germline V gene lookup returns CDR1 ENHRY and CDR2 SYGVKD. CDR3 region: CAISPGQGLYSNQPQHF. CDR3 DNA: TGTGCCATCAGCCCAGGACAGGGGCTATATAGCAATCAGCCCCAGCATTTT.

This clone was observed a handful of times. The V call is TRBV9, the J call TRBJ2-2, with 9 positions matching TRBD2. CDR1 SGDLS and CDR2 YYNGEE come from the germline V gene. The CDR3 extends over 17 amino acids. Unmatched junction bases numbered 10, after V lost 2 bases and J lost 5 bases. The CDR3 nucleotides are TGTGCCAGCAGCGTTAGGGGGGCGGGAGGGCGGACCGGGGAGCTGTTTTTT. Its protein product is CASSVRGAGGRTGELFF.

The chain combines TRBV28 with TRBJ1-5, with 8 positions matching TRBD1. The CDR3 sequence is 15 residues long. CDR1 is MDHEN, CDR2 SYDVKM, per germline. The trim removed 4 bases at V and 3 bases at J, leaving 5 bases unmatched. DNA for the CDR3: TGTGCCAGCAGTTCCGGACAGGGTATCAATCAGCCCCAGCATTTT. This codes for CASSSGQGINQPQHF.

V usage is TRBV11-2 and J usage is TRBJ2-3; D is perhaps TRBD2 (5 bases). This CDR3 contains 14 residues. CDR1 and CDR2 (germline): SGHAT, FQNNGV. V was shortened by 2 bases and J by 4 bases, with 10 bases between the two germline ends. The CDR3: CASSLKGRADTQYF. DNA of the CDR3: TGTGCCAGCAGCTTAAAAGGGAGAGCAGATACGCAGTATTTT.

The CDR3 DNA follows: TGTGCCTGGAGTGTAGGGGGAGGGAGCACTGAAGCTTTCTTT. This encodes CAWSVGGGSTEAFF. The rearrangement joins TRBV30 to TRBJ1-1; tentatively, D is TRBD1 (6 bases). Deletions cut 0 bases from V and 4 bases from J, with 12 bases between. CDR1 is GTSNPN and CDR2 is SVGIG in the germline V gene (reference sequence). There are 14 residues in the CDR3.

This clone was detected a few times. A much bigger clone sits one base away, suggesting this may be a read error. This sequence joins TRBV28 and TRBJ1-5; a weak D match, TRBD1 (5 bases). Germline values: CDR1 MDHEN, CDR2 SYDVKM. Trimming removed 6 bases from V and 0 bases from J, with 9 bases in between. The CDR3 has 14 amino acids. The CDR3 DNA follows: TGTGCCAGCAGACTGGGGGGTAGCAATCAGCCCCAGCATTTT. Its protein is CASRLGGSNQPQHF. The full variable domain, completed using reference TRBV28 and TRBJ1-5, is DVKVTQSSRYLVKRTGEKVFLECVQDMDHENMFWYRQDPGLGLRLIYFSYDVKMKEKGDIPEGYSVSREKKERFSLILESASTNQTSMYLCASRLGGSNQPQHFGDGTRLSIL.